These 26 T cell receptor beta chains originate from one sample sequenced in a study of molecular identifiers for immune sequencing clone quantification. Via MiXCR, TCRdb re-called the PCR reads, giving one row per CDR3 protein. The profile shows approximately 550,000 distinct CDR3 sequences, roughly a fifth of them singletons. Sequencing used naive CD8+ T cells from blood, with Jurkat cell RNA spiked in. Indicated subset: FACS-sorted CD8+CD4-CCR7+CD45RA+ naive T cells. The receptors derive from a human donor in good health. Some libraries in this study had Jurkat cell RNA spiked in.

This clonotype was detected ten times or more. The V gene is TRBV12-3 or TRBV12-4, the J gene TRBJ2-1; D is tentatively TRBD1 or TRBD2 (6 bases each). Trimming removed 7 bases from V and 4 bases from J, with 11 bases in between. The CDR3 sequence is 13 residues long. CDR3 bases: TGTGCCAGCAAGCTAGGGGGGTACAATGAGCAGTTCTTC. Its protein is CASKLGGYNEQFF.

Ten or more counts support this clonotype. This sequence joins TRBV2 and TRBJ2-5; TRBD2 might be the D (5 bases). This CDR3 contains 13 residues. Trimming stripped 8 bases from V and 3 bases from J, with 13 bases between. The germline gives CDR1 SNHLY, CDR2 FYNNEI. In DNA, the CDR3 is TGTGCCAGCTCGGGGTACGGGGAAGAGACCCAGTACTTC. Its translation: CASSGYGEETQYF.

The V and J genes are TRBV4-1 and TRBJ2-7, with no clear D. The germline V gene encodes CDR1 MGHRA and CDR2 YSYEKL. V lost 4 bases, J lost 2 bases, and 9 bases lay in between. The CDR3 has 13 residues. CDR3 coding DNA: TGCGCCAGCAGCCCCGCCCCCCCCTACGAGCAGTACTTC. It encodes CASSPAPPYEQYF.

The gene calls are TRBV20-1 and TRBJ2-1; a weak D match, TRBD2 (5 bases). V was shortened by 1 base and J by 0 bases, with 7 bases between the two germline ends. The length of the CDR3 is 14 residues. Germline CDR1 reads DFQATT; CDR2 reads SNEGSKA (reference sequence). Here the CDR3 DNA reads TGCAGTGCTAGAGGGAGGTTCTCCTACAATGAGCAGTTCTTC. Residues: CSARGRFSYNEQFF.

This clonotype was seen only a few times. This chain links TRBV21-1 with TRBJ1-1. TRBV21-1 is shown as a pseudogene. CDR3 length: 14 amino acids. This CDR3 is CASSKAKEPNEAFF. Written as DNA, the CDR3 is TGTGCCAGCAGCAAAGCTAAGGAGCCCAATGAAGCTTTCTTT.

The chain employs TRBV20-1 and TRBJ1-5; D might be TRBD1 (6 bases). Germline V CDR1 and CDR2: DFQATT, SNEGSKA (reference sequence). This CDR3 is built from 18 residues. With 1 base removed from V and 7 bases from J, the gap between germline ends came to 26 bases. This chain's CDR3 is CSARALRRDVGGRQPQHF. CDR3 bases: TGCAGTGCTAGAGCCCTAAGGCGGGACGTGGGGGGCCGGCAGCCCCAGCATTTT.

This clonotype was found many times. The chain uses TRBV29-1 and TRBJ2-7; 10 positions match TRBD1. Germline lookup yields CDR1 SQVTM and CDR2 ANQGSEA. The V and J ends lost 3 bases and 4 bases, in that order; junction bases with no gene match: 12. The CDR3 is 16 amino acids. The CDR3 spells CSVEIVGTGEEYEQYF. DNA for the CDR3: TGCAGCGTTGAGATCGTTGGGACAGGGGAAGAGTACGAGCAGTACTTC.

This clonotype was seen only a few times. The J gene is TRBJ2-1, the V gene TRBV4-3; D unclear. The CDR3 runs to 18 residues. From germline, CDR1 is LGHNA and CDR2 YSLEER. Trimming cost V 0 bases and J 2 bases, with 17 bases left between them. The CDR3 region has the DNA TGCGCCAGCAGCCAAGATTCGGCTACCTCATCAACCTACAATGAGCAGTTCTTC. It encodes CASSQDSATSSTYNEQFF.

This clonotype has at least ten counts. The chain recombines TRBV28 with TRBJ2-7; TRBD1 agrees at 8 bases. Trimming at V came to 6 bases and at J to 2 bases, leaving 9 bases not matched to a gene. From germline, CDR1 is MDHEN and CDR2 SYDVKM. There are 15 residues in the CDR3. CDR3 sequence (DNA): TGTGCCAGCAGCCAGGAGAGACAGGGGCCCTACGAGCAGTACTTC. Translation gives CASSQERQGPYEQYF.

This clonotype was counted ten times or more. The CDR3 here is CASSEGLAGVGDTQYF. CDR3 DNA sequence: TGTGCCAGCAGCGAGGGACTAGCGGGAGTGGGGGATACGCAGTATTTT. The J gene is TRBJ2-3, the V gene TRBV5-4; 14 bases agree with TRBD2. There are 16 residues in the CDR3. Germline V gene data show CDR1 as SGHNT and CDR2 as YYREEE (reference sequence). The J segment lost 6 bases and the V segment lost 4 bases, leaving 7 bases of the junction unmatched. Filled out from reference TRBV5-4 and TRBJ2-3, the complete variable domain reads ETGVTQSPTHLIKTRGQQVTLRCSSQSGHNTVSWYQQALGQGPQFIFQYYREEENGRGNFPPRFSGLQFPNYSSELNVNALELDDSALYLCASSEGLAGVGDTQYFGPGTRLTVL.

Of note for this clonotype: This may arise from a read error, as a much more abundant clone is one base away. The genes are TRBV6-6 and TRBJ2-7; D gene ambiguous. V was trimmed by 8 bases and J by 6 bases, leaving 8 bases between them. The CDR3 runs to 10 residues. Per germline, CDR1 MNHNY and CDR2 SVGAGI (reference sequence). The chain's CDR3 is CASPGSEQYF. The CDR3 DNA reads TGTGCCAGCCCGGGTAGCGAGCAGTACTTC.

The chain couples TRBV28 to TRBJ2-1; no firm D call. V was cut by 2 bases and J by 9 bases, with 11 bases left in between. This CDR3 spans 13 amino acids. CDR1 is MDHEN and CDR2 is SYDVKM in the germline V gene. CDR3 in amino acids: CASSLRERPEQFF. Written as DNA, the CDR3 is TGTGCCAGCAGTTTAAGGGAACGGCCTGAGCAGTTCTTC.

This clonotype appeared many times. In DNA form, the CDR3 reads TGTGCCAGCAGCCGTGGCCTAGCGGATTCCTACGAGCAGTACTTC. Its translation: CASSRGLADSYEQYF. The V call is TRBV4-2, the J call TRBJ2-7; 7 bases align to TRBD2. This CDR3 comprises 15 residues. Germline loops: CDR1 LGHNA, CDR2 YNFKEQ. Germline trimming cut 4 bases from V and 1 base from J; bases unmatched to any gene: 7.

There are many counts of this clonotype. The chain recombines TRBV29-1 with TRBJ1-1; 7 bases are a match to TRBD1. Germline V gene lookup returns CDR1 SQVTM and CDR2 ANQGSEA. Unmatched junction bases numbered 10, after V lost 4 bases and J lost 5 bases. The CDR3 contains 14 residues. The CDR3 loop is CSVGGVQGETEAFF. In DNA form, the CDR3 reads TGCAGCGTTGGCGGCGTTCAGGGGGAAACTGAAGCTTTCTTT.

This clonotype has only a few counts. In DNA form, the CDR3 reads TGTGCCAGCAGTGATGTTGCGGCAACCACGGGGGAGACCCAGTACTTC. It is translated as CASSDVAATTGETQYF. This chain joins TRBV2 and TRBJ2-5, with D perhaps matching TRBD2 (5 bases). Trimming removed 3 bases from V and 5 bases from J, with 19 bases in between. Germline V gives CDR1 SNHLY, CDR2 FYNNEI. This CDR3 has 16 amino acids.

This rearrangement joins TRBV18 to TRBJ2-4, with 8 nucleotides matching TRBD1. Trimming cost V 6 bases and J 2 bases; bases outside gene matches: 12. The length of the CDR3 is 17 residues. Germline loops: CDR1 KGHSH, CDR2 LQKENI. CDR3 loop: CASSPSPGGASKNIQYF. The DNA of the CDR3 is TGTGCCAGCTCGCCGAGTCCAGGGGGCGCTTCCAAAAACATTCAGTACTTC.

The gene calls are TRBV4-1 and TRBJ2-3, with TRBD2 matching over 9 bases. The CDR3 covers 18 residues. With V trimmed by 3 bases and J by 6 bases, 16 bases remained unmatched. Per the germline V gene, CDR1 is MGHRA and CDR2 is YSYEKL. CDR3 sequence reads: CASSQSPPPSGEGDTQYF. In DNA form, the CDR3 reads TGCGCCAGCAGCCAGAGCCCCCCCCCTAGCGGGGAGGGGGATACGCAGTATTTT.

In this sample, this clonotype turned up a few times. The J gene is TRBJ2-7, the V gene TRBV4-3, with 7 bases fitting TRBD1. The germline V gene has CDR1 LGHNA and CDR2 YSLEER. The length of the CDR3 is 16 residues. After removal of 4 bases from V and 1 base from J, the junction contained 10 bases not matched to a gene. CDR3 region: CASSPYTDRASYEQYF. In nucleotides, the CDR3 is TGCGCCAGCAGCCCTTACACCGACAGGGCGTCCTACGAGCAGTACTTC.

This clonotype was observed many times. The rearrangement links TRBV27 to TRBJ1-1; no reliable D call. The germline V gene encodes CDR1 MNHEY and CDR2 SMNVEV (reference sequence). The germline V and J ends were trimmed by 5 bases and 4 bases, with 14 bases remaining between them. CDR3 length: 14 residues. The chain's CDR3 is CASSTFGVFTEAFF. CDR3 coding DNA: TGTGCCAGCAGTACCTTTGGGGTTTTCACTGAAGCTTTCTTT.

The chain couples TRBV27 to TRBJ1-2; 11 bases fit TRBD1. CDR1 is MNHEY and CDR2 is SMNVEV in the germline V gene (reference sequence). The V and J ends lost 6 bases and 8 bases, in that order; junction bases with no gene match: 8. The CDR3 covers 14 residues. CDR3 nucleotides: TGTGCCAGCAGCCCAGGACAGGGGGCGGGCGGCTACACCTTC. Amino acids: CASSPGQGAGGYTF.

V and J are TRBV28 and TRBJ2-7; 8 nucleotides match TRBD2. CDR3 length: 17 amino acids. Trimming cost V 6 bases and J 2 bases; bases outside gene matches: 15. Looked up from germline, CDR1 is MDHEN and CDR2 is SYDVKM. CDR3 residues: CASRPVGGRQFTYEQYF. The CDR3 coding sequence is TGTGCCAGCAGACCAGTGGGCGGGAGGCAGTTCACCTACGAGCAGTACTTC.

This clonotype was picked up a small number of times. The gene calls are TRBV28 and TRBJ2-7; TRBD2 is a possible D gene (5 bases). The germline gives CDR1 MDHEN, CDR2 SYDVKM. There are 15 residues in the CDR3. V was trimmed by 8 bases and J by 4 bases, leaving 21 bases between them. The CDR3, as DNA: TGTGCCAGCCTCACCGGGATATCGTTGACGTACGAGCAGTACTTC. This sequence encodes CASLTGISLTYEQYF.

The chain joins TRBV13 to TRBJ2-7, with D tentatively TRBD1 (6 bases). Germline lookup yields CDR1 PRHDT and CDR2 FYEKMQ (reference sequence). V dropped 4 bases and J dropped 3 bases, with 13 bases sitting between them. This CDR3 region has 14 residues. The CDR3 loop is CASSSGDKYYEQYF. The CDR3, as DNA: TGTGCCAGCAGCTCCGGGGACAAGTACTACGAGCAGTACTTC.

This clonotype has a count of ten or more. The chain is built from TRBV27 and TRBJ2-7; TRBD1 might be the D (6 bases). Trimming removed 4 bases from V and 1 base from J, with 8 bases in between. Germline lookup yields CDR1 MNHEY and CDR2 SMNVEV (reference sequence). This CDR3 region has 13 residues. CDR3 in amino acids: CASSWTVSYEQYF. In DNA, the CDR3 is TGTGCCAGCAGTTGGACAGTTTCCTACGAGCAGTACTTC.

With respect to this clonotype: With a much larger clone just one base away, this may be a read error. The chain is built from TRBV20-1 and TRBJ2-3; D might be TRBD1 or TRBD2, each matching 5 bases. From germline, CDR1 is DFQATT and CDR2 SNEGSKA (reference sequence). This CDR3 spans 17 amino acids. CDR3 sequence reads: CSARAPGPYTSTDTQCF. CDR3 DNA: TGCAGTGCTAGAGCACCGGGACCATATACGAGCACAGATACGCAGTGTTTT.

The CDR3 DNA is TGCGCCAGCAGCCAAGATGTTTACGGCTACAATGAGCAGTTCTTC. Translating gives CASSQDVYGYNEQFF. The chain has TRBV4-1 and TRBJ2-1; D uncertain. Trimming stripped 0 bases from V and 3 bases from J, with 9 bases between. The germline CDR1 and CDR2 sequences are MGHRA and YSYEKL. The CDR3 runs 15 residues.